The sequence of this T cell receptor beta chain was determined in a study of T cells expressing NK-cell markers. For each CDR3 protein, TCRdb gives one entry from its re-call of the 5' RACE reads, without DNA. In all, the sample yields around 470,000 distinct CDR3 sequences. Sequenced material: blood T cells: a sorted CD56 or NKG2C T cell subset, CD4+ or CD8+ T cells, or bulk PBMC T cells (not recorded which). This TCR was recovered from a woman in her fifties or sixties in good health.

The CDR3 is CASSELQGLYNEQFF. V and J are TRBV6-1 and TRBJ2-1. The CDR3 spans 15 residues. Germline loops: CDR1 MNHNS, CDR2 SASEGT.